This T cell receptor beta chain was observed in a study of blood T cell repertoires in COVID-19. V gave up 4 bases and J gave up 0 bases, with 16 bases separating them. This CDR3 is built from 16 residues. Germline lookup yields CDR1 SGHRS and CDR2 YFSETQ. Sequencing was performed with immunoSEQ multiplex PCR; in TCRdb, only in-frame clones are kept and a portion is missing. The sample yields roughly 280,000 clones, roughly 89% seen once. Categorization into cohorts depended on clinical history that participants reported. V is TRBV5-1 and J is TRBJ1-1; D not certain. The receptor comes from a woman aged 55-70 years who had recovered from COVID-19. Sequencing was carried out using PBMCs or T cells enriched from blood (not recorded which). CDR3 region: CASSAHSRGMNTEAFF. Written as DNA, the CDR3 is TGCGCCAGCAGCGCCCACAGCCGGGGAATGAACACTGAAGCTTTCTTT.